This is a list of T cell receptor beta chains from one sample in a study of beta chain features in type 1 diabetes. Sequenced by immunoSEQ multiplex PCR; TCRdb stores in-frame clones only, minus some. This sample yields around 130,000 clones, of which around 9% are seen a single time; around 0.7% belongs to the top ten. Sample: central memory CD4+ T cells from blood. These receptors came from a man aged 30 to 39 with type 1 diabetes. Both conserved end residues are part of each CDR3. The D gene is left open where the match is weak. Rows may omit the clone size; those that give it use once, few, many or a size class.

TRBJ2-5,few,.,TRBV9,CASSVGPIVDQETQYF,TGTGCCAGCAGCGTAGGGCCGATCGTGGACCAAGAGACCCAGTACTTC
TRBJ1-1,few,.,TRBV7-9,CASSTPPGTQNTEAFF,TGTGCCAGCAGCACCCCGCCCGGGACACAGAACACTGAAGCTTTCTTT
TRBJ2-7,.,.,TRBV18,CASSMQGSEQYF,TGTGCCAGCTCAATGCAGGGAAGCGAGCAGTACTTC
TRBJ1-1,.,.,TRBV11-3,CASSSMGGNTEAFF,TGTGCCAGCAGCTCGATGGGGGGGAACACTGAAGCTTTCTTT
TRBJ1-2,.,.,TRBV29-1,CSVEHYGYTF,TGCAGCGTAGAGCACTATGGCTACACCTTC
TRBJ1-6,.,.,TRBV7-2,CASSSALSGSSPLHF,TGTGCCAGCAGCTCCGCCCTATCGGGTAGTTCACCCCTCCACTTT
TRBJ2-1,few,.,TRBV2,CASSAGWGRDEQFF,TGTGCCAGCAGCGCCGGTTGGGGCCGAGATGAGCAGTTCTTC
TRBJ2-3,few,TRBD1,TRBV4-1,CASSQDPAGTGGADTQYF,TGCGCCAGCAGCCAAGACCCCGCCGGGACAGGGGGGGCAGATACGCAGTATTTT
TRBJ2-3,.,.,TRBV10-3,CAISESGTNTDTQYF,TGTGCCATCAGTGAGTCCGGGACAAATACAGATACGCAGTATTTT
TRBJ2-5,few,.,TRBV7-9,CASSPYQETQYF,TGTGCCAGCAGCCCGTACCAAGAGACCCAGTACTTC
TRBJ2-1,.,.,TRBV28,CAIGRGEQFF,TGTGCCATCGGGCGGGGTGAGCAGTTCTTC
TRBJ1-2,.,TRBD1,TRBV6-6,CASSRTGTGLYGYTF,TGTGCCAGCAGTAGAACCGGGACAGGTCTCTATGGCTACACCTTC
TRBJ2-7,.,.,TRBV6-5,CASSYGTTYEQYF,TGTGCCAGCAGTTACGGGACAACCTACGAGCAGTACTTC
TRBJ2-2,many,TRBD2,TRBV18,CASSPPGLVLAGELFF,TGTGCCAGCTCACCTCCGGGACTAGTGTTGGCCGGGGAGCTGTTTTTT
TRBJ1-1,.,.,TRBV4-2,CASSPPGQLNTEAFF,TGTGCCAGCAGCCCCCCCGGACAGCTGAACACTGAAGCTTTCTTT
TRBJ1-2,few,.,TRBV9,CASSLGHASAGYGYTF,TGTGCCAGCAGCCTAGGACACGCCTCGGCGGGCTATGGCTACACCTTC
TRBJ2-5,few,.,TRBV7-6,CASSGGTAIQETQYF,TGTGCCAGCAGCGGAGGGACAGCCATTCAAGAGACCCAGTACTTC
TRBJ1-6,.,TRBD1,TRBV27,CASSLIGTGRRSPLHF,TGTGCCAGCAGTTTAATCGGGACAGGGCGGCGATCACCCCTCCACTTT
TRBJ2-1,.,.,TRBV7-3,CASSPRRGNEQFF,TGTGCCAGCAGCCCCCGGCGAGGCAATGAGCAGTTCTTC
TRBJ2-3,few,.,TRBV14,CASSQDGRTDTQYF,TGTGCCAGCAGCCAAGATGGGAGAACAGATACGCAGTATTTT
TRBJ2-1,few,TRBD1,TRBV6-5,CASSYSRDRVNEQFF,TGTGCCAGCAGTTACTCTAGGGACAGGGTCAATGAGCAGTTCTTC
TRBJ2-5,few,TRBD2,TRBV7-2,CASSPKGLAGGGETQYF,TGTGCCAGCAGCCCTAAGGGGCTAGCGGGGGGTGGTGAGACCCAGTACTTC
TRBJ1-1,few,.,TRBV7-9,CASSLGAASVGTEAFF,TGTGCCAGCAGCTTGGGTGCGGCTTCTGTGGGCACTGAAGCTTTCTTT
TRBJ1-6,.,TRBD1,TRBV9,CASSAQGATSSPLHF,TGTGCCAGTTCTGCACAGGGGGCGACGAGTTCACCCCTCCACTTT
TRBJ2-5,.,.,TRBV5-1,CASNTGLGQETQYF,TGCGCCAGCAACACAGGGTTGGGGCAAGAGACCCAGTACTTC
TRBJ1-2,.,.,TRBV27,CASSSTGTGGYTF,TGTGCCAGCAGTTCCACAGGGACGGGCGGCTACACCTTC
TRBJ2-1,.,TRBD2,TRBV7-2,CASRLSGTYNEQFF,TGTGCCAGCAGGTTAAGCGGGACCTACAATGAGCAGTTCTTC
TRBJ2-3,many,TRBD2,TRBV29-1,CSVRAGGADTQYF,TGCAGCGTGCGGGCGGGGGGCGCAGATACGCAGTATTTT
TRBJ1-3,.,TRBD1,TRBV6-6,CASTLTGAGDTIYF,TGTGCCAGCACCCTGACAGGGGCCGGTGACACCATATATTTT